This T cell receptor (beta chain) came from a study of blood T cell repertoires in COVID-19 (dated by TCRdb to 2020 to 2022). A note on the overall study: Collaborator samples came from the United States, Italy and Spain and covered acute and convalescent phases of COVID-19. The prospective study material was composed of cDNA or gDNA derived from T cells, B-cell-depleted T cells, or PBMCs. The dataset comprised deeply sampled blood TCRbeta repertoires from subjects exposed to, actively infected with, or recovered from COVID-19. The repertoires were made available in a free public database intended to serve as a resource for research on the immune response to SARS-CoV-2. The samples were drawn from the first 160 participants of the ongoing ImmuneRACE study and from 1,200 or so subjects provided by 6 global collaborators. A de-identified subject ID, COVID-19 status, age in years and sex were almost always included in the sample metadata. Where available, HLA class I and class II types were taken from metadata supplied by the sample provider and were not determined by assay-based typing.

V trim: 5 bases; J trim: 4 bases; unmatched bases: 6. Reading from cysteine to phenylalanine, the CDR3 counts 16 amino acids. Only the CDR3 portion is preserved as DNA: 48 bases, with reading frame beginning at the first base. The germline V gene (reference sequence) gives CDR1 as MNHEY and CDR2 as SMNVEV. This clone was observed a single time. The antigen this receptor binds is unknown. No much larger clone exists at a distance of one base, and base qualities are not known. TCRbeta CDR3 regions were amplified from genomic DNA by means of the immunoSEQ Assay, a bias-controlled multiplex PCR. The authors' pipeline ran thus. The number of nucleated cells in each sample was estimated from the amplification of reference gene primers within the assay. To quantify the absolute abundance of each unique TCRbeta CDR3 rearrangement, sequence reads were collapsed and filtered. For each sample, productive Simpson clonality was calculated as the square root of Simpson's diversity index over productive rearrangements. The source is immuneACCESS, and TCRdb retained only in-frame sequences with V and J called. Part of the clones is not carried over; for the studies checked, unresolved V genes explain less than half of this, and the remainder is unexplained. The V and J calls and the clone size are those of that table, but D and trimming were determined from the DNA. This sample gives approximately 72,000 clones in total; 88% of them show up just once. The ten most abundant clones make up more than 25% of the sample.

The collaborating institutions used their own protocols to collect whole blood in K2EDTA tubes. Collaborator samples were shipped for TCRbeta analysis as frozen whole blood, isolated PBMCs, or DNA extracted from either sample type. Summary of the overall study and its limitations: Clinical and demographic metadata were provided uncurated, with the amount varying by source and participant.

Material for sequencing was peripheral blood. This clonotype originated in a man in his fifties with acute or convalescent COVID-19. The V gene is TRBV27 and the J gene is TRBJ2-2, and 11 bases in between align with TRBD2. At the DNA level, the sequence is TGTGCCAGCAGTAGGAGGACTAGCGGGCTCACCGGGGAGCTGTTTTTT. This yields the protein CASSRRTSGLTGELFF.